This T cell receptor (beta chain) was profiled in a study of blood T cell repertoires in COVID-19. About the research overall: COVID-19 samples collected from the United States, Italy and Spain covered acute and convalescent phases. T cells, B-cell-depleted T cells, or PBMCs provided the cDNA or gDNA that served as material.

Authors' analysis steps: The authors estimated nucleated cell counts from reference gene primer amplification. Here immunoSEQ multiplex PCR was the method, and the copy in TCRdb shows in-frame clones only, minus some. That table gives V, J and clone size, and the DNA gave D and trimming. The sample lists roughly 98,000 clones, roughly four fifths occurring once. The V segment lost 3 bases and the J segment 4 bases; nucleotides outside the gene matches: 2. This CDR3 contains 13 residues. Germline loops: CDR1 LNHDA, CDR2 SQIVND (reference sequence). The sequenced sample was peripheral blood. This TCR came from a human donor in a cohort sampled during active COVID-19. The chain couples TRBV19 to TRBJ1-2; 7 bases line up with TRBD1. The CDR3 spells CASSIGTAYGYTF. In DNA, the CDR3 is TGTGCCAGTAGTATTGGGACAGCCTATGGCTACACCTTC. The full variable domain, with the rest looked up from reference TRBV19 and TRBJ1-2, is DGGITQSPKYLFRKEGQNVTLSCEQNLNHDAMYWYRQDPGQGLRLIYYSQIVNDFQKGDIAEGYSVSREKKESFPLTVTSAQKNPTAFYLCASSIGTAYGYTFGSGTRLTVV.